This entry is about one T cell receptor beta chain. Its target is not known. The V and J ends lost 10 bases and 0 bases respectively, with 10 bases between them. The CDR3 contains 13 residues. CDR1 MNHEY and CDR2 SMNVEV come from the germline V gene (reference sequence). This entry comes from a study of cytotoxic CD8 clonotypes in ibrutinib-treated CLL. Study background: After a median of approximately 70 months, around 15 patients stayed remitted and 12 progressed; responses had been partial in about 24 and complete in 2. An average of about 250,000 productive templates and 94,082 productive rearrangements was obtained per sample. General observations from the study: Public clonotypes were seen rarely and were contracted or stable on treatment.

TCRdb's table, derived via immunoSEQ multiplex PCR, lists solely in-frame clones and lacks some. This sample yields almost 250,000 clones, of which 70% are seen a single time; about 16% belongs to the top ten. This sequence was found in a human donor with chronic lymphocytic leukemia. The specimen comprised PBMCs, sampled after 24 months of ibrutinib treatment. The chain joins TRBV27 to TRBJ2-1; D is unresolved. CDR3 protein: CATGRSSYNEQFF. The CDR3 DNA follows: TGTGCCACCGGACGTAGCTCCTACAATGAGCAGTTCTTC.